A selection of T cell receptor beta chains follows, all from one sample in a study of PD-L1 blockade in urothelial cancer. Assay: immunoSEQ multiplex PCR; the TCRdb copy retains only in-frame clones and omits some. The sample consists of fewer than 85,000 clones, 88% of them appearing once. Sequences were derived from PBMCs, sampled around atezolizumab (anti-PD-L1) treatment. Receptors originate from a man aged 55 to 70 with urothelial cancer. Both conserved end residues are part of each CDR3. A D gene is named only where the DNA matches it firmly. Clone size appears in some rows only: once, few, many, or a class for an expanded clone.

TRBV4-3,-,TRBJ2-4,-,CASSRGLEAKNIQYF,TGCGCCAGCAGCCGGGGCCTAGAGGCCAAAAACATTCAGTACTTC
TRBV4-3,-,TRBJ2-1,TRBD2,CASRSMTSGRTNEQFF,TGCGCCAGCAGATCTATGACTAGCGGGAGAACCAATGAGCAGTTCTTC
TRBV27,once,TRBJ2-2,TRBD2,CASSWGLAGVPGELFF,TGTGCCAGCAGTTGGGGACTAGCGGGAGTTCCCGGGGAGCTGTTTTTT
TRBV28,-,TRBJ1-5,-,CASSFLIRDGGRRPQHF,TGTGCCAGCAGTTTCCTCATTCGCGACGGGGGACGGCGGCCCCAGCATTTT
TRBV28,-,TRBJ2-7,-,CASSFGSRWSSYEQYF,TGTGCCAGCAGTTTCGGTTCGAGGTGGAGCTCCTACGAGCAGTACTTC
TRBV5-6,-,TRBJ1-1,-,CASSPGLMNTEAFF,TGTGCCAGCAGCCCGGGACTGATGAACACTGAAGCTTTCTTT
TRBV7-8,-,TRBJ1-1,TRBD1,CASSRGQGTEAFF,TGTGCCAGCAGTCGGGGACAGGGAACTGAAGCTTTCTTT
TRBV29-1,once,TRBJ1-1,TRBD1,CSVAATGVNTEAFF,TGCAGCGTAGCGGCAACAGGGGTTAACACTGAAGCTTTCTTT
TRBV6-4,-,TRBJ2-5,TRBD2,CASSDPGLAGQETQYF,TGTGCCAGCAGTGACCCAGGACTAGCGGGACAAGAGACCCAGTACTTC
TRBV4-1,-,TRBJ1-4,-,CASSQDRGSSNEKLFF,TGCGCCAGCAGCCAAGATCGGGGAAGTTCTAATGAAAAACTGTTTTTT
TRBV11-2,-,TRBJ2-1,TRBD2,CASSSIAGISYNEQFF,TGTGCCAGCAGTTCTATAGCGGGGATCTCCTACAATGAGCAGTTCTTC
TRBV4-3,-,TRBJ2-1,-,CASSQDPFGGRMTYNEQFF,TGCGCCAGCAGCCAAGATCCTTTTGGTGGCAGAATGACCTACAATGAGCAGTTCTTC
TRBV28,-,TRBJ2-7,TRBD1,CASNTAGTGVHEQYF,TGTGCCAGCAATACTGCCGGGACAGGGGTCCACGAGCAGTACTTC
TRBV7-2,-,TRBJ1-2,TRBD1,CASSSDRGRYGYTF,TGTGCCAGCAGCTCGGACAGGGGGAGATATGGCTACACCTTC
TRBV5-1,-,TRBJ1-2,-,CASSDQGNGYTF,TGCGCCAGCAGCGACCAGGGGAATGGCTACACCTTC
TRBV18,-,TRBJ2-2,TRBD1,CASSPGTAFGTGELFF,TGTGCCAGCTCACCGGGGACAGCCTTTGGTACCGGGGAGCTGTTTTTT